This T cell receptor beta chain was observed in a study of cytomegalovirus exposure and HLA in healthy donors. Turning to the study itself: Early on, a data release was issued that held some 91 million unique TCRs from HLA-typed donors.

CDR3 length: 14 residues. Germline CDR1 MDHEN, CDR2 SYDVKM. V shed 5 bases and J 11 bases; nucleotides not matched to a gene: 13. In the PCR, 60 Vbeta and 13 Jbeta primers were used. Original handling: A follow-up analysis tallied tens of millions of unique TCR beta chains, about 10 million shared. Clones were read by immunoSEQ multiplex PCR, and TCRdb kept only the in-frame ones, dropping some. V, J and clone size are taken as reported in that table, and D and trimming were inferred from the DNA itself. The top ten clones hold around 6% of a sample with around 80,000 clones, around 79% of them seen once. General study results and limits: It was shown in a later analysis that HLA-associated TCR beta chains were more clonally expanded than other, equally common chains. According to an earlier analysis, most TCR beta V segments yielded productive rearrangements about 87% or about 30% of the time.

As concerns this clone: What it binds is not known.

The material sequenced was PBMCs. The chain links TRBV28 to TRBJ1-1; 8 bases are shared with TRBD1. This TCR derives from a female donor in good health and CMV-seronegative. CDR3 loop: CASSASRQGQIAFF. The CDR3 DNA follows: TGTGCCAGCAGTGCCTCAAGACAGGGGCAGATTGCTTTCTTT.